These 21 T cell receptor beta chains were all obtained from the same sample, sequenced in a study of blood T cells in healthy people across ages (dated by TCRdb to about 2015). The library was built by means of 5' RACE. Sequencer: Illumina HiSeq 2500. A second PCR of roughly 7 to 11 cycles was performed with a sample-barcoded 5' primer and a J-beta primer mix. TCRdb handled the public reads itself, with Q25 trimming in fastp and clone calling in MiXCR, and kept productive beta chains. Here each entry gathers all rows of one CDR3 protein and keeps the most common genes and DNA. This sample lists more than 600,000 distinct CDR3 sequences; around a quarter were detected once. The ten largest account for 9.4% of the sample. The sample was also reused in another study, on T cells of mothers and their children.

Sequenced material: blood. These receptors all stem from a boy younger than 18 in good health.

This clonotype has more than one count but fewer than ten. The rearrangement uses TRBV5-1 and TRBJ2-1, with 7 bases fitting TRBD2. The CDR3 is made up of 16 amino acids. Germline-derived CDR1 and CDR2 are SGHRS and YFSETQ. Trimming at V came to 0 bases and at J to 4 bases, leaving 7 bases not matched to a gene. The CDR3 loop reads CASSLEGGAIYNEQFF. In DNA form, the CDR3 reads TGCGCCAGCAGCTTGGAGGGAGGGGCAATATACAATGAGCAGTTCTTC.

The gene calls are TRBV12-3 or TRBV12-4 and TRBJ2-1; 14 bases map to TRBD2. This CDR3 spans 13 amino acids. V was clipped by 10 bases and J by 7 bases; unmatched bases: 3. In DNA form, the CDR3 reads TGTGCCATCGGGACTAGCGGGGGTAATGAGCAGTTCTTC. Translating gives CAIGTSGGNEQFF.

V usage is TRBV28 and J usage is TRBJ1-1; the D gene is possibly TRBD1 (5 bases). The CDR3 loop spans 15 amino acids. Per germline, CDR1 MDHEN and CDR2 SYDVKM. V lost 6 bases to trimming and J lost 1 base, with 15 bases between them. CDR3 protein: CASSRPGTGNTEAFF. CDR3 nucleotides: TGTGCCAGCAGCCGACCCGGGACGGGGAACACTGAAGCTTTCTTT. The full variable domain, with the rest looked up from reference TRBV28 and TRBJ1-1, is DVKVTQSSRYLVKRTGEKVFLECVQDMDHENMFWYRQDPGLGLRLIYFSYDVKMKEKGDIPEGYSVSREKKERFSLILESASTNQTSMYLCASSRPGTGNTEAFFGQGTRLTVV.

The V call is TRBV3-1, the J call TRBJ1-5, with 7 bases identical to TRBD1. This CDR3 is built from 15 residues. Germline lookup yields CDR1 LGHDT and CDR2 YNNKEL (reference sequence). With 3 bases clipped from V and 4 bases from J, the junction kept 6 bases outside the gene matches. CDR3 protein: CASSQTGPINQPQHF. CDR3 coding DNA: TGTGCCAGCAGCCAGACAGGGCCTATTAATCAGCCCCAGCATTTT.

The rearrangement uses TRBV20-1 and TRBJ2-1, with D hard to call. Judging by the DNA end, TRBJ2-7 fits better; the J call may be wrong. CDR1 and CDR2 from the germline V gene are DFQATT and SNEGSKA (reference sequence). This CDR3 has 14 amino acids. CDR3 loop: CSARLPASGYEQYF. The DNA of the CDR3 is TGCAGTGCTAGGCTTCCTGCGAGTGGCTACGAGCAGTACTTC.

The chain couples TRBV29-1 to TRBJ2-1; TRBD2 aligns across 13 bases. Germline V gene sequence: CDR1 SQVTM, CDR2 ANQGSEA. Losses at the gene ends were 6 bases for V and 3 bases for J; bases not matched to a gene: 5. This CDR3 is built from 15 residues. The DNA of the CDR3 is TGCAGCGTGACTAGCGGGAGGTCACGCTACAATGAGCAGTTCTTC. Translated, it gives CSVTSGRSRYNEQFF.

The V gene is TRBV2, the J gene TRBJ2-2; D tentatively fits TRBD1 or TRBD2 (5 bases each). V lost 5 bases to trimming and J lost 6 bases, with 16 bases between them. The CDR3 spans 15 residues. Germline loops: CDR1 SNHLY, CDR2 FYNNEI. CDR3 coding DNA: TGTGCCAGCAGTACCGGGGCTAAGGGCCCCGGGGAGCTGTTTTTT. It is translated as CASSTGAKGPGELFF.

The rearrangement uses TRBV6-1 and TRBJ2-1; 7 bases align to TRBD2. The DNA end is a closer match to TRBJ2-5, so the J assignment may be wrong. CDR3 length: 16 amino acids. Germline loops: CDR1 MNHNS, CDR2 SASEGT. CDR3 DNA: TGTGCCAGCGAGGGGACTAAAGGGGCCGGGGAAGAGACCCAGTACTTC. Amino acid sequence: CASEGTKGAGEETQYF.

This clonotype was seen more than once but under ten times. This chain joins TRBV28 and TRBJ2-1, with 10 positions matching TRBD2. Near its end, the DNA agrees better with TRBJ2-5, so the J call may be wrong. The CDR3 extends over 15 amino acids. Germline V gene lookup returns CDR1 MDHEN and CDR2 SYDVKM. The CDR3 loop is CASRQAGGPSETQYF. CDR3 DNA: TGTGCCAGCAGACAAGCGGGAGGGCCATCGGAGACCCAGTACTTC.

This clonotype was seen a handful of times. V is TRBV7-9 and J is TRBJ2-5, with D perhaps given as TRBD1 or TRBD2 (5 bases each). Looked up from germline, CDR1 is SEHNR and CDR2 is FQNEAQ (reference sequence). This CDR3 has 17 residues. Trimming stripped 5 bases from V and 5 bases from J, with 24 bases between. The chain's CDR3 is CASSPRYGEGQWETQYF. The CDR3, as DNA: TGTGCCAGCAGCCCCCGCTACGGTGAGGGGCAATGGGAGACCCAGTACTTC.

This chain uses TRBV20-1 with TRBJ2-3; 10 bases match TRBD2. Germline V CDR1 and CDR2: DFQATT, SNEGSKA (reference sequence). Losses at the gene ends were 0 bases for V and 6 bases for J; bases not matched to a gene: 6. The CDR3 sequence is 15 residues long. CDR3 region: CSARDPGSGRDTQYF. The CDR3 nucleotides read TGCAGTGCTAGAGATCCGGGTAGCGGGAGGGATACGCAGTATTTT.

The chain has TRBV7-2 and TRBJ2-7; D not certain. The germline gives CDR1 SGHTA, CDR2 FQGNSA. V was pared by 4 bases and J by 3 bases, with 28 bases between. The CDR3 has 19 amino acids. The CDR3 protein is CASSSHTKIDFYFDYEQYF. In DNA, the CDR3 is TGTGCCAGCAGCTCGCATACTAAAATTGATTTTTACTTCGACTACGAGCAGTACTTC.

The chain couples TRBV20-1 to TRBJ2-5; no firm D call. Germline V gene lookup returns CDR1 DFQATT and CDR2 SNEGSKA (reference sequence). There are 15 residues in the CDR3. V was clipped by 0 bases and J by 4 bases, with 15 bases between them. CDR3 DNA: TGCAGTGCTAGAGATCAGACCACAATGGTAGAGACCCAGTACTTC. Residues: CSARDQTTMVETQYF.

V usage is TRBV7-3 and J usage is TRBJ2-4; D may be TRBD1 (6 bases). The V and J ends lost 9 bases and 3 bases respectively, with 21 bases between them. The CDR3 loop spans 16 amino acids. Germline CDR1 reads SGHTA; CDR2 reads FQGTGA. CDR3: CARTGLYLTGKNIQYF. The CDR3 DNA follows: TGTGCCAGGACAGGCCTCTACCTGACGGGCAAAAACATTCAGTACTTC.

V usage is TRBV7-2 and J usage is TRBJ2-5, with 7 bases identical to TRBD2. The better agreement between TRBJ2-1 and the DNA end casts doubt on the J call. The germline CDR1 and CDR2 sequences are SGHTA and FQGNSA. The length of the CDR3 is 18 residues. This chain's CDR3 is CASSLVPSRASGNNEQFF. For the CDR3, the DNA is TGTGCCAGCAGCTTAGTCCCTTCCCGGGCTAGCGGTAACAATGAGCAGTTCTTC.

This clonotype was counted between two and nine times. V and J are TRBV7-2 and TRBJ2-3; no clear D. The CDR3 contains 16 residues. Germline V lookup: CDR1 SGHTA, CDR2 FQGNSA. V was clipped by 2 bases and J by 0 bases, with 12 bases between them. CDR3 sequence reads: CASSLLVDPSTDTQYF. As DNA, the CDR3 is TGTGCCAGCAGCTTATTAGTAGACCCGAGCACAGATACGCAGTATTTT.

This clonotype was picked up a small number of times. The chain carries TRBV12-3 or TRBV12-4 and TRBJ2-7; 8 positions match TRBD1. The CDR3 sequence is 12 residues long. V lost 5 bases, J lost 12 bases, and 9 bases stayed unmatched. CDR3 in amino acids: CASSPPGQDPYF. The DNA for the CDR3 is TGTGCCAGCAGTCCCCCGGGACAGGACCCGTACTTC.

The gene calls are TRBV27 and TRBJ1-2; a weak D match, TRBD1 (6 bases). The CDR3 length is 15 residues. Trimming removed 3 bases at V and 3 bases at J, with 14 bases between. From germline, CDR1 is MNHEY and CDR2 SMNVEV (reference sequence). The CDR3, as DNA: TGTGCCAGCAGTTTGAAGTCGGCAGGGGACTATGGCTACACCTTC. It yields the protein CASSLKSAGDYGYTF.

This clonotype has a handful of counts. J is TRBJ2-5 and V is TRBV4-2; D is ambiguous. The CDR3 consists of 13 residues. Trimming removed 1 base at V and 5 bases at J, with 8 bases between. From germline, CDR1 is LGHNA and CDR2 YNFKEQ. CDR3 DNA: TGTGCCAGCAGCCAAGGGAATGGGGAGACCCAGTACTTC. As protein: CASSQGNGETQYF.

This chain's CDR3 is CASSPFRGHTDTQYF. Here the CDR3 DNA reads TGTGCCAGCAGCCCCTTCCGGGGCCACACAGATACGCAGTATTTT. The chain is built from TRBV9 and TRBJ2-3; either TRBD1 or TRBD2 may supply D (5 bases each). The germline CDR1 and CDR2 sequences are SGDLS and YYNGEE. The CDR3 extends over 15 amino acids. The V gene lost 4 bases and the J gene lost 2 bases, with 14 bases spanning the gap.

Only a few counts were recorded for this clonotype. This chain links TRBV7-9 with TRBJ2-7; maybe TRBD2 (6 bases). The CDR3 sequence is 14 residues long. Germline V lookup: CDR1 SEHNR, CDR2 FQNEAQ (reference sequence). Deletions cut 7 bases from V and 2 bases from J, with 15 bases between. In DNA, the CDR3 is TGTGCCAGCACTTCCGGACTATCTCCCTACGAGCAGTACTTC. It translates to CASTSGLSPYEQYF.